A single sample gave rise to the 32 T cell receptor beta chains below, sequenced in a study of regulatory T cells in long-lasting Graves disease. Time point reported: newly diagnosed GD, antithyroid drugs for less than 3 months. Following extraction of RNA from PBMCs, that RNA was used to make the TCR library. The authors built TCR beta libraries using iRepertoire HTBI primers and Arm-PCR of CDR3 regions. TCRdb re-called the multiplex PCR reads through MiXCR, storing one row per CDR3 protein. The profile covers 500,000 or so distinct CDR3 sequences, with 15% to 20% appearing a single time and 12% taken by the ten largest. The sample also formed part of further work on T cells in Graves' hyperthyroidism and ophthalmopathy.

The sequencing here drew on peripheral blood mononuclear cells (PBMCs), taken at new diagnosis, from a patient treated with antithyroid drugs. The receptors shown here come from a man aged 40-49 years with Graves disease.

This clonotype was observed many times. J is TRBJ2-7 and V is TRBV5-1; D possibly uses TRBD1 or TRBD2 (5 bases each). The CDR3 runs to 13 residues. Trimming removed 0 bases at V and 7 bases at J, with 11 bases between. CDR1 SGHRS and CDR2 YFSETQ come from the germline V gene. The CDR3 sequence is CASSLVLGREQYF. CDR3 DNA: TGCGCCAGCAGCTTGGTCCTGGGACGGGAGCAGTACTTC.

The chain has TRBV6-5 and TRBJ2-1; D not resolved. V was trimmed by 0 bases and J by 10 bases, leaving 13 bases between them. CDR1 MNHEY and CDR2 SVGAGI come from the germline V gene. The CDR3 is made up of 14 amino acids. CDR3 region: CASSYSTLLGEQFF. The CDR3 DNA reads TGTGCCAGCAGTTACTCGACCTTGTTGGGGGAGCAGTTCTTC.

The chain recombines TRBV28 with TRBJ2-4; 16 positions agree with TRBD2. The length of the CDR3 is 20 residues. The V segment lost 6 bases and the J segment 3 bases; nucleotides outside the gene matches: 14. Germline V CDR1 and CDR2: MDHEN, SYDVKM. This CDR3 is CASRLTGLAGGAEVKNIQYF. The CDR3 coding sequence is TGTGCCAGCAGACTAACGGGACTAGCGGGAGGGGCCGAGGTCAAAAACATTCAGTACTTC.

Many counts were recorded for this clonotype. The J gene is TRBJ2-5, the V gene TRBV20-1; D not certain. The CDR3 has 13 amino acids. V shed 5 bases and J shed 3 bases, with 13 bases lying between them. CDR1 and CDR2 (germline): DFQATT, SNEGSKA (reference sequence). In DNA, the CDR3 is TGCAGTGCTGCCAGTGTTGTTGAAGAGACCCAGTACTTC. Translating it yields CSAASVVEETQYF.

Many counts were recorded for this clonotype. This chain joins TRBV18 and TRBJ2-3; D possibly corresponds to TRBD1 (5 bases). The germline CDR1 and CDR2 sequences are KGHSH and LQKENI. Trimming removed 3 bases at V and 7 bases at J, with 5 bases between. The CDR3 has 11 residues. In DNA form, the CDR3 reads TGTGCCAGCTCACCGGACAATACGCAGTATTTT. Amino acid sequence: CASSPDNTQYF.

A remark on this clonotype: This clone may be a read error of a much larger clone one base away. The V gene is TRBV7-9, the J gene TRBJ2-1, with a weak D call TRBD2 (5 bases). This CDR3 is 14 amino acids long. V lost 11 bases and J lost 10, with 24 bases in between. Germline-derived CDR1 and CDR2 are SEHNR and FQNEAQ (reference sequence). The CDR3 DNA sequence: TGTGCCTCGCCGGCGGGTAGAGTTACAATGGAGCAGTTCTTC. Translation: CASPAGRVTMEQFF.

The chain couples TRBV6-2 or TRBV6-3 to TRBJ2-7, with no clear D. Germline loops: CDR1 MNHEY, CDR2 SVGEGT. The length of the CDR3 is 13 residues. With 4 bases removed from V and 1 base from J, the gap between germline ends came to 8 bases. The CDR3 DNA reads as TGTGCCAGCAGTTCTGACAAATCCTACGAGCAGTACTTC. It encodes CASSSDKSYEQYF.

This clonotype was found many times. This rearrangement joins TRBV2 to TRBJ2-3; no firm D call. CDR3 length: 15 amino acids. Germline V gene sequence: CDR1 SNHLY, CDR2 FYNNEI. V dropped 4 bases and J dropped 2 bases, with 13 bases sitting between them. The CDR3 reads CASSALAANTDTQYF. The DNA of the CDR3 is TGTGCCAGCAGTGCTTTGGCGGCCAACACAGATACGCAGTATTTT.

This clonotype was counted between two and nine times. The V gene is TRBV7-9, the J gene TRBJ2-7; D remains unclear. Trimming stripped 5 bases from V and 2 bases from J, with 19 bases between. The germline CDR1 and CDR2 sequences are SEHNR and FQNEAQ (reference sequence). The CDR3 has 16 residues. The CDR3 region is CASSVSNSAGAYEQYF. The DNA for the CDR3 is TGTGCCAGCAGCGTTAGCAACTCGGCAGGTGCCTACGAGCAGTACTTC. Looking up the rest from reference TRBV7-9 and TRBJ2-7 gives the full variable domain: DTGVSQNPRHKITKRGQNVTFRCDPISEHNRLYWYRQTLGQGPEFLTYFQNEAQLEKSRLLSDRFSAERPKGSFSTLEIQRTEQGDSAMYLCASSVSNSAGAYEQYFGPGTRLTVT.

This clonotype was recorded many times. V gene TRBV5-1 combines with J gene TRBJ2-7; 10 positions match TRBD2. Looked up from germline, CDR1 is SGHRS and CDR2 is YFSETQ. The junction had 7 bases not matched to a gene; V was cut back by 2 bases and J by 5 bases. The CDR3 runs 15 residues. For the CDR3, the DNA is TGCGCCAGCAGCTTAGGACTAGCGGACGTTGACGAGCAGTACTTC. Its protein product is CASSLGLADVDEQYF. The full variable domain, with the rest looked up from reference TRBV5-1 and TRBJ2-7, is KAGVTQTPRYLIKTRGQQVTLSCSPISGHRSVSWYQQTPGQGLQFLFEYFSETQRNKGNFPGRFSGRQFSNSRSEMNVSTLELGDSALYLCASSLGLADVDEQYFGPGTRLTVT.

As DNA, the CDR3 is TGTGCCAGCAGCTTGGATGCCGAACCTAGCACAGATACGCAGTATTTT. Protein product: CASSLDAEPSTDTQYF. The genes are TRBV5-4 and TRBJ2-3; D ambiguous. The V gene's germline CDR1 is SGHNT and CDR2 YYREEE (reference sequence). CDR3 length: 16 amino acids. With 0 bases removed from V and 0 bases from J, the gap between germline ends came to 11 bases.

This clonotype was recorded at least ten times. The chain is built from TRBV2 and TRBJ2-5, with D unresolved. Trimming cost V 5 bases and J 6 bases, with 7 bases left between them. The germline CDR1 and CDR2 sequences are SNHLY and FYNNEI. The CDR3 covers 11 residues. In DNA, the CDR3 is TGTGCCAGCAGTCCGGCCAAGACCCAGTACTTC. It encodes CASSPAKTQYF.

This clonotype was observed a few times. The chain combines TRBV7-9 with TRBJ2-1, with 9 bases identical to TRBD1. Germline V gene lookup returns CDR1 SEHNR and CDR2 FQNEAQ (reference sequence). V gave up 5 bases and J gave up 9 bases; unmatched junction bases: 8. This CDR3 is 14 amino acids long. CDR3 sequence (DNA): TGTGCCAGCAGCCCACGGACAGGGGACAGTGAGCAGTTCTTC. It yields the protein CASSPRTGDSEQFF. The entire variable domain, with the rest obtained from reference TRBV7-9 and TRBJ2-1, is as follows: DTGVSQNPRHKITKRGQNVTFRCDPISEHNRLYWYRQTLGQGPEFLTYFQNEAQLEKSRLLSDRFSAERPKGSFSTLEIQRTEQGDSAMYLCASSPRTGDSEQFFGPGTRLTVL.

This chain uses TRBV3-1 with TRBJ2-5; TRBD2 is a possible D gene (5 bases). The CDR3 is made up of 15 amino acids. V was trimmed by 1 base and J by 1 base, leaving 10 bases between them. CDR1 is LGHDT and CDR2 is YNNKEL in the germline V gene (reference sequence). The CDR3 bases are TGTGCCAGCAGCCAAGGACGGGGTTCCCAAGAGACCCAGTACTTC. Translation: CASSQGRGSQETQYF.

Concerning this clonotype: A much larger clone lies one base from this, so it may be a read error. This chain joins TRBV2 and TRBJ2-1; 8 bases align to TRBD1. The germline CDR1 and CDR2 sequences are SNHLY and FYNNEI. This CDR3 spans 10 amino acids. The CDR3 bases are TGTGCCGGCAGGGGGCCGGAGCAGTTCTTC. Translating gives CAGRGPEQFF.

This clonotype was detected ten times or more. The V call is TRBV7-2, the J call TRBJ2-4; tentative D call: TRBD2 (5 bases). V was clipped by 4 bases and J by 0 bases, with 10 bases between them. CDR3 length equals 15 residues. The V gene's germline CDR1 is SGHTA and CDR2 FQGNSA. The CDR3 region has the DNA TGTGCCAGCAGCTCATGGACTGCAGCCAAAAACATTCAGTACTTC. This sequence encodes CASSSWTAAKNIQYF.

This clonotype was picked up a small number of times. The chain couples TRBV20-1 to TRBJ1-1; D not resolved. Per the germline V gene, CDR1 is DFQATT and CDR2 is SNEGSKA (reference sequence). The CDR3 consists of 10 residues. Trimming pared 3 bases from V and 10 bases from J, leaving 9 bases between. The CDR3 sequence: CSASVWGAFF. The CDR3 nucleotides read TGCAGTGCTAGTGTTTGGGGAGCTTTCTTT.

V usage is TRBV12-3 or TRBV12-4 and J usage is TRBJ1-2; perhaps TRBD1 as D (5 bases). V was shortened by 4 bases and J by 8 bases, with 14 bases between the two germline ends. The CDR3 contains 13 residues. DNA for the CDR3: TGTGCCAGCAGTTCCGGGGGGTTGTTCGGCTACACCTTC. This codes for CASSSGGLFGYTF.

V usage is TRBV9 and J usage is TRBJ1-6; no definite D call. Germline V lookup: CDR1 SGDLS, CDR2 YYNGEE. The CDR3 is 14 amino acids. Trimming took off 4 bases at V and 7 bases at J, with 12 bases between the two ends. CDR3 sequence: CASSSRAVNSPLHF. The CDR3 region has the DNA TGTGCCAGCAGCTCCCGGGCCGTAAATTCACCCCTCCACTTT.

The chain employs TRBV4-1 and TRBJ1-4, with TRBD1 matching 7 bases. J was trimmed by 0 bases and V by 3 bases; bases with no gene match: 4. Germline V CDR1 and CDR2: MGHRA, YSYEKL. This CDR3 has 16 residues. The CDR3 sequence: CASSQRTGTTNEKLFF. The CDR3 DNA follows: TGCGCCAGCAGCCAGCGGACAGGAACAACTAATGAAAAACTGTTTTTT.

This clonotype was detected only a few times. The chain couples TRBV7-2 to TRBJ2-5; TRBD2 is a possible D gene (5 bases). Germline loops: CDR1 SGHTA, CDR2 FQGNSA. V lost 3 bases and J 2 bases, leaving 10 bases between the germline ends. CDR3 length: 14 residues. The chain's CDR3 is CASSFGGIQETQYF. In DNA form, the CDR3 reads TGTGCCAGCAGCTTTGGAGGCATTCAAGAGACCCAGTACTTC.

There are many counts of this clonotype. The chain employs TRBV20-1 and TRBJ2-7; 7 nucleotides line up with TRBD2. The CDR3 consists of 15 residues. The junction had 5 bases not matched to a gene; V was cut back by 0 bases and J by 0 bases. Germline CDR1 and CDR2: DFQATT and SNEGSKA (reference sequence). CDR3 nucleotide sequence: TGCAGTGCTAGAGATTACGGCGGGAGCTCCTACGAGCAGTACTTC. Protein: CSARDYGGSSYEQYF.

At least ten counts were recorded for this clonotype. This chain joins TRBV7-2 and TRBJ2-7; D perhaps matches TRBD2 (6 bases). The CDR3 is 15 residues long. Trimming pared 0 bases from V and 7 bases from J, leaving 16 bases between. Germline loops: CDR1 SGHTA, CDR2 FQGNSA. CDR3 sequence (DNA): TGTGCCAGCAGCTTAGCCGGGAGCGGGCCTCGGGAGCAGTACTTC. Translation: CASSLAGSGPREQYF.

In the case of this clonotype: This may be a read error, as it is one base from a much larger clone. The chain is built from TRBV28 and TRBJ2-1; D remains ambiguous. The CDR3 loop spans 13 amino acids. CDR1 and CDR2 (germline): MDHEN, SYDVKM. The CDR3, as DNA: TGTGCCAGCAAAGGGCCCACCTCCAATGAGCAGTCCTTC. Translation: CASKGPTSNEQSF.

Many counts were recorded for this clonotype. The rearrangement joins TRBV18 to TRBJ1-4; the D gene is possibly TRBD1 (5 bases). V was pared by 2 bases and J by 7 bases, with 11 bases between. The germline V gene encodes CDR1 KGHSH and CDR2 LQKENI. This CDR3 has 14 amino acids. Here the CDR3 reads CASSPSRVGEKLFF. CDR3 in DNA: TGTGCCAGCTCACCAAGCAGGGTTGGTGAAAAACTGTTTTTT.

This clonotype has just a few counts. The chain recombines TRBV6-6 with TRBJ1-2; D may be TRBD1 (5 bases). V was clipped by 0 bases and J by 7 bases, with 15 bases between them. CDR1 is MNHNY, CDR2 SVGAGI, per germline (reference sequence). This CDR3 is 15 amino acids long. CDR3 residues: CASSYSLQASTGYTF. The CDR3 region has the DNA TGTGCCAGCAGTTACTCGTTACAGGCATCGACTGGCTACACCTTC.

A word on this clonotype: This may stem from a read error, because a much larger clone lies one nucleotide away. This chain uses TRBV10-3 with TRBJ2-7; 9 nucleotides match TRBD2. Germline CDR1 ENHRY, CDR2 SYGVKD. The CDR3 sequence is 15 residues long. V lost 6 bases and J lost 7; bases outside the gene matches: 13. CDR3 region: CAIRELLAGENEQYF. For the CDR3, the DNA is TGTGCCATCAGGGAATTACTAGCGGGCGAAAATGAGCAGTACTTC.

The chain links TRBV28 to TRBJ1-2, with D possibly matching TRBD1 (6 bases). CDR3 length: 14 amino acids. Trimming pared 4 bases from V and 8 bases from J, leaving 17 bases between. The germline CDR1 and CDR2 sequences are MDHEN and SYDVKM. The CDR3 nucleotides read TGTGCCAGCAGTTCCCTTGCGGGGGGCAGGGGCTACACCTTC. It codes for CASSSLAGGRGYTF.

The table lists this clonotype with many counts. The chain joins TRBV3-1 to TRBJ1-5; 10 nucleotides agree with TRBD1. There are 17 residues in the CDR3. The germline CDR1 and CDR2 sequences are LGHDT and YNNKEL (reference sequence). The J segment lost 0 bases and the V segment lost 4 bases, leaving 6 bases of the junction unmatched. The CDR3 protein is CASSPGQGEYSNQPQHF. The CDR3 DNA sequence: TGTGCCAGCAGCCCCGGACAGGGGGAATATAGCAATCAGCCCCAGCATTTT.

This clonotype has at least ten counts. The V gene is TRBV24-1, the J gene TRBJ2-5; no clear D gene. The germline CDR1 and CDR2 sequences are KGHDR and SFDVKD. Trimming took 3 bases from V and 5 from J, leaving 6 bases between them. This CDR3 has 12 residues. The CDR3 DNA reads as TGTGCCACCAGTGATGTATTCGAGACCCAGTACTTC. Its protein product is CATSDVFETQYF.

With regard to this clonotype: A read error may be the cause here, since a much bigger clone is one base away. The rearrangement uses TRBV6-1 and TRBJ2-3; TRBD2 matches at 11 bases. CDR1 is MNHNS and CDR2 is SASEGT in the germline V gene. Unmatched junction bases numbered 9, after V lost 8 bases and J lost 5 bases. CDR3 size: 15 residues. The CDR3 region is CASGQLAGVGDTQYF. CDR3 DNA sequence: TGTGCCAGCGGCCAACTAGCGGGAGTGGGAGATACGCAGTATTTT.

The V and J genes are TRBV5-5 and TRBJ1-1; D ambiguous. From germline, CDR1 is SGHKS and CDR2 YYEKEE (reference sequence). This CDR3 spans 13 amino acids. The V gene lost 1 base and the J gene lost 5 bases, with 9 bases spanning the gap. Here the CDR3 DNA reads TGTGCCAGCAGCTTGTCCCCAAAAACTGAAGCTTTCTTT. Translation: CASSLSPKTEAFF. The whole variable domain, remainder taken from reference TRBV5-5 and TRBJ1-1, is DAGVTQSPTHLIKTRGQQVTLRCSPISGHKSVSWYQQVLGQGPQFIFQYYEKEERGRGNFPDRFSARQFPNYSSELNVNALLLGDSALYLCASSLSPKTEAFFGQGTRLTVV.